One sample yielded the 14 T cell receptor beta chains listed below, sequenced in a study of T cells after yellow fever vaccination. In TCRdb, the 5' RACE reads were re-called with MiXCR into one record per CDR3 protein. The table includes 150,000 to 200,000 distinct CDR3 sequences, roughly 9.6% detected once. The sample was CD8+ T cells sorted from PBMCs, taken 15 days after the yellow fever booster vaccination. The receptors stem from a man younger than 30 who received the YFV17D yellow fever vaccine.

This clonotype was counted a few times. The genes are TRBV2 and TRBJ2-5; D not resolved. V was shortened by 6 bases and J by 1 base, with 18 bases between the two germline ends. This CDR3 has 16 residues. The V gene's germline CDR1 is SNHLY and CDR2 FYNNEI. CDR3 sequence reads: CASRKTDAFVQETQYF. CDR3 nucleotides: TGTGCCAGCAGGAAAACCGATGCGTTTGTCCAAGAGACCCAGTACTTC.

This clonotype was counted a few times. The chain links TRBV2 to TRBJ2-5; 7 bases agree with TRBD1. Germline CDR1 and CDR2: SNHLY and FYNNEI. Losses at the gene ends were 6 bases for V and 4 bases for J; bases not matched to a gene: 14. This CDR3 has 16 residues. The CDR3 DNA reads as TGTGCCAGCAGCCGAGGACAGGACCTTGATGTAGAGACCCAGTACTTC. Translated, it gives CASSRGQDLDVETQYF.

This clonotype was detected only a few times. The gene calls are TRBV19 and TRBJ1-1; TRBD1 might be the D (5 bases). The CDR3 is 12 residues long. Trimming shortened V by 3 bases and J by 8 bases, and 10 bases separated the two germline ends. Per the germline V gene, CDR1 is LNHDA and CDR2 is SQIVND (reference sequence). The CDR3 DNA reads TGTGCCAGTAGTATCCAGGGTGGAGAAGCTTTCTTT. Translated, it gives CASSIQGGEAFF. Drawing the rest from reference TRBV19 and TRBJ1-1, the complete variable domain is DGGITQSPKYLFRKEGQNVTLSCEQNLNHDAMYWYRQDPGQGLRLIYYSQIVNDFQKGDIAEGYSVSREKKESFPLTVTSAQKNPTAFYLCASSIQGGEAFFGQGTRLTVV.

The CDR3 loop reads CASSYDNSGGNTIYF. CDR3 in DNA: TGCGCCAGCAGCTATGACAATTCCGGTGGAAACACCATATATTTT. V usage is TRBV5-1 and J usage is TRBJ1-3; D is uncertain. Trimming stripped 3 bases from V and 3 bases from J, with 13 bases between. The germline V gene has CDR1 SGHRS and CDR2 YFSETQ. The CDR3 has 15 amino acids. Variable domain in full (rest from reference TRBV5-1 and TRBJ1-3): KAGVTQTPRYLIKTRGQQVTLSCSPISGHRSVSWYQQTPGQGLQFLFEYFSETQRNKGNFPGRFSGRQFSNSRSEMNVSTLELGDSALYLCASSYDNSGGNTIYFGEGSWLTVV.

Only a few counts were recorded for this clonotype. The genes are TRBV20-1 and TRBJ2-1; D is uncertain. The CDR3 spans 14 residues. Germline V lookup: CDR1 DFQATT, CDR2 SNEGSKA (reference sequence). V shed 4 bases and J shed 0 bases, with 10 bases lying between them. CDR3 residues: CSAINPGSYNEQFF. The CDR3 DNA follows: TGCAGTGCTATCAACCCCGGCTCCTACAATGAGCAGTTCTTC.

This clonotype appeared a few times. This chain links TRBV2 with TRBJ2-3; 8 nucleotides match TRBD1. The CDR3 covers 13 residues. CDR1 is SNHLY and CDR2 is FYNNEI in the germline V gene. The junction had 5 bases not matched to a gene; V was cut back by 10 bases and J by 2 bases. The CDR3 here is CANFRGLTDTQYF. DNA for the CDR3: TGTGCCAACTTCAGGGGGCTCACAGATACGCAGTATTTT.

V gene TRBV20-1 combines with J gene TRBJ1-6; 8 nucleotides align to TRBD1. J was trimmed by 12 bases and V by 3 bases; bases with no gene match: 10. Germline values: CDR1 DFQATT, CDR2 SNEGSKA (reference sequence). The CDR3 totals 14 residues. DNA for the CDR3: TGCAGTGCTAGGGGAGACAGGGGCCGCGAACCCCTCCACTTT. Translation gives CSARGDRGREPLHF.

At least ten counts were recorded for this clonotype. The rearrangement links TRBV6-2 or TRBV6-3 to TRBJ1-2; no firm D call. V lost 2 bases and J lost 6, with 10 bases in between. CDR3 length: 13 amino acids. The germline CDR1 and CDR2 sequences are MNHEY and SVGEGT. DNA for the CDR3: TGTGCCAGCAGTTACAGGGTTTACGATGGCTACACCTTC. It is translated as CASSYRVYDGYTF.

This clonotype was counted once. A read error may account for a junction end that differs from germline. As DNA, the CDR3 is TGCGCCAGCAGCCAAGTGTGGCCCTACAATGAGAAGTTCTTC. Protein product: CASSQVWPYNEKFF. The chain carries TRBV4-1 and TRBJ2-1; no definite D call. The length of the CDR3 is 14 residues. Germline V gene lookup returns CDR1 MGHRA and CDR2 YSYEKL.

V is TRBV11-3 and J is TRBJ2-7, with 7 bases lining up with TRBD1. This CDR3 is 13 amino acids long. Trimming cost V 7 bases and J 6 bases; bases outside gene matches: 9. CDR1 and CDR2 from the germline V gene are SGHNT and YENEEA. The DNA of the CDR3 is TGTGCCAGCAACGACACAGGGGTCTGCGAGCAGTACGTC. It specifies CASNDTGVCEQYV.

This clonotype has just a few counts. The rearrangement joins TRBV10-3 to TRBJ2-3; 10 nucleotides align to TRBD1. Germline V CDR1 and CDR2: ENHRY, SYGVKD. The junction had 4 bases not matched to a gene; V was cut back by 2 bases and J by 5 bases. The CDR3 contains 15 residues. CDR3 bases: TGTGCCATCAGTGAGCCGGGACAGGGGATAGATACGCAGTATTTT. It yields the protein CAISEPGQGIDTQYF.

This clonotype has at least ten counts. CDR3 region: CASSTQGFDNEQFF. Here the CDR3 DNA reads TGTGCCAGCAGCACTCAGGGGTTCGACAATGAGCAGTTCTTC. The V call is TRBV7-3, the J call TRBJ2-1; a weak D match, TRBD1 (6 bases). CDR3 length: 14 residues. Germline V gene sequence: CDR1 SGHTA, CDR2 FQGTGA. V was cut by 5 bases and J by 5 bases, with 13 bases left in between.

This clonotype was counted between two and nine times. The chain employs TRBV12-3 or TRBV12-4 and TRBJ2-5; unclear D gene. V lost 4 bases, J lost 7 bases, and 13 bases lay in between. The CDR3 loop spans 13 amino acids. CDR3 protein: CASSWGTKGTQYF. CDR3 coding DNA: TGTGCCAGCAGTTGGGGTACCAAGGGGACCCAGTACTTC.

In this sample, this clonotype turned up many times. The V and J genes are TRBV27 and TRBJ2-3; 8 bases align to TRBD2. This CDR3 comprises 17 residues. V was clipped by 5 bases and J by 2 bases; unmatched bases: 12. Per the germline V gene, CDR1 is MNHEY and CDR2 is SMNVEV (reference sequence). DNA for the CDR3: TGTGCCAGCAGTCCCGTCGGGGGGGGCGGGCCCACAGATACGCAGTATTTT. It is translated as CASSPVGGGGPTDTQYF.